A few counts support the clone carrying this TCR beta chain. As yet, its antigen is unknown. An approximately 200 ng quantity of DNA, 29,000 or so T cell genomes, went into the sorted-subset replicate PCRs. Only in-frame clones appear in the TCRdb table, and some are missing; sequencing was by immunoSEQ multiplex PCR. Of about 660,000 clones listed, over 65% are singletons. The CDR3 contains 13 residues. Unmatched junction bases numbered 3, after V lost 7 bases and J lost 4 bases. Germline lookup yields CDR1 SGHRS and CDR2 YFSETQ. The sample comes from a study of shared clonotypes between healthy human individuals. Study-wide results and caveats: Large depth notwithstanding, sorted-subset sequencing proved incomplete by rarefaction.

The sequencing sample was made of memory CD4+ T cells sorted from blood. As to subset: CD45RA-negative fraction. V usage is TRBV5-1 and J usage is TRBJ1-5; 9 bases match TRBD1. The clonotype comes from a woman younger than 45 in good health. The CDR3 reads CASRTGENQPQHF. Written as DNA, the CDR3 is TGCGCCAGCCGGACAGGGGAAAATCAGCCCCAGCATTTT.